The T cell receptor (beta chain) described here comes from a study of blood T cell repertoires in COVID-19. Data came from immunoSEQ multiplex PCR; TCRdb stores just in-frame clones and leaves some out. This table holds almost 200,000 clones, about nine tenths found once. Germline V CDR1 and CDR2: LGHDT, YNNKEL (reference sequence). The CDR3 spans 15 residues. V shed 1 base, J shed 9 bases, and the junction held 8 bases outside the gene matches. This clonotype originated in a woman aged 70-85 years with acute or convalescent COVID-19. The V call is TRBV3-1 (or the pseudogene TRBV3-2), the J call TRBJ2-3; TRBD2 matches at 9 bases. What was sequenced was peripheral blood. The CDR3: CASSQVFQTSGTQYF. The CDR3 DNA follows: TGTGCCAGCAGCCAAGTATTTCAAACTAGCGGGACGCAGTATTTT.